This entry concerns a single TCR beta chain. Its specificity is unknown. Cells designated naive CD8 were CD45RO-negative and were positively selected for CCR7, with terminally differentiated effector memory CD45RA+ cells excluded. The assay was immunoSEQ multiplex PCR, and TCRdb's table has in-frame clones only and misses some. The data contain about 2 million clones, around 96% of them singletons. This specimen belongs to a study of shared clonotypes between healthy human individuals. Study observations and caveats: Naive subsets, compared against memory subsets, generally had larger estimated richness values.

V lost 4 bases to trimming and J lost 5 bases; unmatched junction nucleotides: 5. CDR3 length: 15 amino acids. Germline CDR1 and CDR2: MDHEN and SYDVKM. The genes are TRBV28 and TRBJ1-4, with 9 bases lining up with TRBD1. The TCR originated in a man aged 18 to 30 in good health. The sample consisted of naive CD8+ T cells sorted from blood. CDR3 coding DNA: TGTGCCAGCAGTTATACAGGGGGCTTAAATGAAAAACTGTTTTTT. It translates to CASSYTGGLNEKLFF.